This TCR beta chain appears in the sequencing data of a study of shared clonotypes between healthy human individuals. As handled by the study authors: Junction-only sequences produced by ImmunoSEQ had no quality scores, so filtering differed. Produced via immunoSEQ multiplex PCR; TCRdb's table is partial and in-frame only. V and J calls and clone size come straight from that table; D and trimming were deduced from the DNA. The sample holds 850,000 to 1,200,000 clones, approximately 72% seen once. Notes on this clone: The antigen is unknown.

This CDR3 region has 15 residues. The V and J ends lost 5 bases and 6 bases respectively, with 19 bases between them. Germline V CDR1 and CDR2: LNHDA, SQIVND (reference sequence). Study-wide points: Rarefaction exposed incomplete sorted-subset sequencing despite large depth.

The source is a man aged 18 to 35 in good health. The gene calls are TRBV19 and TRBJ2-5; a possible D gene is TRBD2 (6 bases). Sequencing used memory CD4+ T cells sorted from blood. Subset denoted: CD45RA-negative fraction. In DNA form, the CDR3 reads TGTGCCAGTAGTGCCGGCACGGGACTCTGGAAGACCCAGTACTTC. Its protein product is CASSAGTGLWKTQYF.